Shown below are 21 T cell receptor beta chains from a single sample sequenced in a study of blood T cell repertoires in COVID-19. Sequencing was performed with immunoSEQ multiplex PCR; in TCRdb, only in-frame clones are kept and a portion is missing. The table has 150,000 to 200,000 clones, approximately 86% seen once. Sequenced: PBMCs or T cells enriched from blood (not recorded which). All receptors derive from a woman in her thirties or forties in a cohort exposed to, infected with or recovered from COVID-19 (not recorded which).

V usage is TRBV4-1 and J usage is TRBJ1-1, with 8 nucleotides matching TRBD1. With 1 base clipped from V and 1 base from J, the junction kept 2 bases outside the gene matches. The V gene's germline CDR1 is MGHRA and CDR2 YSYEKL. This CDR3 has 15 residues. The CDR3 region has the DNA TGCGCCAGCAGCCAAGGTGGGACAGGGAACACTGAAGCTTTCTTT. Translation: CASSQGGTGNTEAFF.

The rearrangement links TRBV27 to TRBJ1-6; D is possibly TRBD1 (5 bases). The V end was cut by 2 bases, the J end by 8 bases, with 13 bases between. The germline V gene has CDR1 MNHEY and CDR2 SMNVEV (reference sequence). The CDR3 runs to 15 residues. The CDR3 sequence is CASSLGPGSDSPLHF. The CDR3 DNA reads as TGTGCCAGCAGTTTAGGGCCAGGGTCCGATTCACCCCTCCACTTT.

The CDR3 bases are TGTGCCAGCAGCCAAGATATAAGCGCGACCTACGAGCAGTACTTC. Its protein is CASSQDISATYEQYF. The gene calls are TRBV3-1 (or the pseudogene TRBV3-2) and TRBJ2-7; D gene uncertain. The CDR3 spans 15 residues. V shed 0 bases and J shed 2 bases, with 11 bases lying between them. CDR1 and CDR2 from the germline V gene are LGHDT and YNNKEL (reference sequence).

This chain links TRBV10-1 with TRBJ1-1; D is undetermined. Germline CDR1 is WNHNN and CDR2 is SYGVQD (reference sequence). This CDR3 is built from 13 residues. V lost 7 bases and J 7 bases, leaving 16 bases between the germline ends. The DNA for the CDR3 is TGCGCCAGCAAGGAGAATGGAGATAGTGAAGCTTTCTTT. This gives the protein CASKENGDSEAFF.

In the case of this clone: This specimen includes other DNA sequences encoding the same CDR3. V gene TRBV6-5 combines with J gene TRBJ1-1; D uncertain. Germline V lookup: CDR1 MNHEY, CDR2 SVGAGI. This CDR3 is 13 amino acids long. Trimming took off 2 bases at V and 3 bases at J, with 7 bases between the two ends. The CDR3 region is CASSYPPYTEAFF. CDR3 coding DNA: TGTGCCAGCAGTTACCCCCCATACACTGAAGCTTTCTTT.

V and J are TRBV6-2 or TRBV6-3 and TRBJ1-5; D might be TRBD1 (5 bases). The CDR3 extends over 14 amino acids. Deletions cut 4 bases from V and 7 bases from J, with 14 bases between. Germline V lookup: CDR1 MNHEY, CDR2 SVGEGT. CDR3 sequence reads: CASSWGRAGQPQHF. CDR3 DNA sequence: TGTGCCAGCAGTTGGGGCAGGGCCGGGCAGCCCCAGCATTTT.

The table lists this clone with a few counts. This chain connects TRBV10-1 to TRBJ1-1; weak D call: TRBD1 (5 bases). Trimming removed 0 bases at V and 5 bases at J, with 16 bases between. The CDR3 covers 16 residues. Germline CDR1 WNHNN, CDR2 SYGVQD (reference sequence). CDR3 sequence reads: CASSESQGGSITEAFF. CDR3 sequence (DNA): TGCGCCAGCAGTGAGTCTCAGGGAGGATCGATTACTGAAGCTTTCTTT.

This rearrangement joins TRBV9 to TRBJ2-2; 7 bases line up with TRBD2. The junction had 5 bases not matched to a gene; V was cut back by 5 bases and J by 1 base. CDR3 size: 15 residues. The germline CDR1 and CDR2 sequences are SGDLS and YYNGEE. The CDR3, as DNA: TGTGCCAGCAGTCCCAGCGGGAAGAACACCGGGGAGCTGTTTTTT. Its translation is CASSPSGKNTGELFF.

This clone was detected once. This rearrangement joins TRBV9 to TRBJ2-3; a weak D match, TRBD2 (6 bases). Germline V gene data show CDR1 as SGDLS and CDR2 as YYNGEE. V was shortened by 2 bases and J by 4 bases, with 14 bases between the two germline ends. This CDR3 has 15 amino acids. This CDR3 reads CASSVQTGTSDTQYF. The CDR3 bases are TGTGCCAGCAGCGTGCAAACCGGGACTTCAGATACGCAGTATTTT.

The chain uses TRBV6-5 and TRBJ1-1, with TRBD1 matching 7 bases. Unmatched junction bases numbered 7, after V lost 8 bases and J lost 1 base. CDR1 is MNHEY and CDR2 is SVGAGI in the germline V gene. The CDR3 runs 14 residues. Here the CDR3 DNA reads TGTGCCAGCCAGACCGGGACAGAGAACACTGAAGCTTTCTTT. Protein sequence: CASQTGTENTEAFF.

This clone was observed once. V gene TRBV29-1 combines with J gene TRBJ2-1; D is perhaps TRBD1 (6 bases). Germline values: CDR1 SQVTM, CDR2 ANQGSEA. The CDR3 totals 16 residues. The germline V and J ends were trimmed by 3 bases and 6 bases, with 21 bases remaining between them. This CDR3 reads CSVEFLGTLDRNEQFF. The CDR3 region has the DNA TGCAGCGTTGAGTTCCTAGGGACATTAGACCGCAATGAGCAGTTCTTC.

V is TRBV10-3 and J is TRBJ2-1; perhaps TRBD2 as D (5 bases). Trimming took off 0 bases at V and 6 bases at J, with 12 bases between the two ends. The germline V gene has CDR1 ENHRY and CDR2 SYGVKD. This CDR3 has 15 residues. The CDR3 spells CAISESSGQSNEQFF. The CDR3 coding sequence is TGTGCCATCAGTGAGTCAAGCGGCCAGTCCAATGAGCAGTTCTTC.

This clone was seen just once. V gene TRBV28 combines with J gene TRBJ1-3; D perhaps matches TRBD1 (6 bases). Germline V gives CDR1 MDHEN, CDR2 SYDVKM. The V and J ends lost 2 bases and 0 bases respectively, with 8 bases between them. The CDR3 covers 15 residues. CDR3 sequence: CASSLQGLSGNTIYF. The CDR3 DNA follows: TGTGCCAGCAGTTTACAGGGGCTCTCTGGAAACACCATATATTTT.

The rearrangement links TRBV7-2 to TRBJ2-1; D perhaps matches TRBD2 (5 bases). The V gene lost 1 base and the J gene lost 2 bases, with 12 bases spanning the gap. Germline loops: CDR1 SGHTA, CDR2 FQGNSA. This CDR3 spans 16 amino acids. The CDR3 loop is CASSLGFPGTYNEQFF. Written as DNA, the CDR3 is TGTGCCAGCAGCTTAGGGTTTCCGGGGACCTACAATGAGCAGTTCTTC.

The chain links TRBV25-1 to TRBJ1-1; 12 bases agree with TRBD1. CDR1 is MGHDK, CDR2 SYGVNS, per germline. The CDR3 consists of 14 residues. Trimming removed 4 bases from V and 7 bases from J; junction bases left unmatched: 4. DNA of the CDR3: TGTGCCAGCAGTGCGGGACAGGGGGCCGGTGAAGCTTTCTTT. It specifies CASSAGQGAGEAFF.

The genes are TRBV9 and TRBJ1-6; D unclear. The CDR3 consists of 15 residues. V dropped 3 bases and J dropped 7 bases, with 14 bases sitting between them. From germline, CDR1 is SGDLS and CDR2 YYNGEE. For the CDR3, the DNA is TGTGCCAGCAGCGGCTACGGGATGAAAAATTCACCCCTCCACTTT. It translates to CASSGYGMKNSPLHF.

CDR3 sequence: CASSLGAGITEAFF. In DNA, the CDR3 is TGTGCCAGCAGCTTAGGCGCAGGGATCACTGAAGCTTTCTTT. J is TRBJ1-1 and V is TRBV13; D perhaps matches TRBD1 (5 bases). The CDR3 spans 14 residues. Germline-derived CDR1 and CDR2 are PRHDT and FYEKMQ (reference sequence). Trimming removed 0 bases at V and 4 bases at J, with 9 bases between.

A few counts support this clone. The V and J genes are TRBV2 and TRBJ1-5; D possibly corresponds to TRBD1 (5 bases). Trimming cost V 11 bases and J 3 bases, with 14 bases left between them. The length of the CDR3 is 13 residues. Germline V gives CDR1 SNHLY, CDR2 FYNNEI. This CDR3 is CAAGGRDNQPQHF. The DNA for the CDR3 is TGTGCCGCGGGAGGCAGGGACAATCAGCCCCAGCATTTT.

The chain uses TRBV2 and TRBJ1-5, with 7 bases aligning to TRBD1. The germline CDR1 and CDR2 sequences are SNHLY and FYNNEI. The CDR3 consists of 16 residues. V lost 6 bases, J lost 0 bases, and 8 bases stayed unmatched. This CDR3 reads CASSLRTGYSNQPQHF. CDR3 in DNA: TGTGCCAGCAGCCTCAGGACAGGTTATAGCAATCAGCCCCAGCATTTT. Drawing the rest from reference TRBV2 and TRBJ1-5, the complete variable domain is EPEVTQTPSHQVTQMGQEVILRCVPISNHLYFYWYRQILGQKVEFLVSFYNNEISEKSEIFDDQFSVERPDGSNFTLKIRSTKLEDSAMYFCASSLRTGYSNQPQHFGDGTRLSIL.

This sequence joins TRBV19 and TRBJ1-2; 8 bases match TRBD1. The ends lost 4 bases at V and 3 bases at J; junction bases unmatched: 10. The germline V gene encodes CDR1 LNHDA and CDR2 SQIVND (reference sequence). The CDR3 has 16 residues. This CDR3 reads CASSRGATGDYYGYTF. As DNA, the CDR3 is TGTGCCAGTAGTAGGGGGGCGACAGGGGATTACTATGGCTACACCTTC.

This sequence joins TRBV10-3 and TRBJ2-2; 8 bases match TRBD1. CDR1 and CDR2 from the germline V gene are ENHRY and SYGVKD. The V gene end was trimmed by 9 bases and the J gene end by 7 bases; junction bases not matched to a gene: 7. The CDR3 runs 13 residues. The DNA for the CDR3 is TGTGCCATACGGACAGGGAACGACGGGGAGCTGTTTTTT. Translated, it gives CAIRTGNDGELFF.